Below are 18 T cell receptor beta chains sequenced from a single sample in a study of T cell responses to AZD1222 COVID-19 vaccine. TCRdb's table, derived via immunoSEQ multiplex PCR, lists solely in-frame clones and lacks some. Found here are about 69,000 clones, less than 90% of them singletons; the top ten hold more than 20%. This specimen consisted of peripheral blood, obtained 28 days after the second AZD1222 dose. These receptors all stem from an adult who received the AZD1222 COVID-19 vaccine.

CDR3 coding DNA: TGTGCCAGTAGTATAGAGAACAGCTATAATTCACCCCTCCACTTT. This translates into CASSIENSYNSPLHF. V is TRBV19 and J is TRBJ1-6; D is ambiguous. CDR3 length equals 15 residues. Deletions cut 0 bases from V and 3 bases from J, with 6 bases between. Germline values: CDR1 LNHDA, CDR2 SQIVND (reference sequence).

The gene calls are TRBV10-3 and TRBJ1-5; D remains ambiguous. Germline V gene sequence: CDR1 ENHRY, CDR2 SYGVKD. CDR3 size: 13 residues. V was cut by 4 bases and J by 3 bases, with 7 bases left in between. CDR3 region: CAISVGDNQPQHF. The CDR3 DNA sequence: TGTGCCATCAGTGTCGGAGACAATCAGCCCCAGCATTTT.

The CDR3 DNA sequence: TGTGCCAGCAGTTCCTACGGGACACATAACTATGGCTACACCTTC. It is translated as CASSSYGTHNYGYTF. The rearrangement uses TRBV27 and TRBJ1-2; tentatively, D is TRBD1 (6 bases). Trimming left V 4 bases short and J 1 base short, with 13 bases between. This CDR3 contains 15 residues. CDR1 and CDR2 (germline): MNHEY, SMNVEV (reference sequence).

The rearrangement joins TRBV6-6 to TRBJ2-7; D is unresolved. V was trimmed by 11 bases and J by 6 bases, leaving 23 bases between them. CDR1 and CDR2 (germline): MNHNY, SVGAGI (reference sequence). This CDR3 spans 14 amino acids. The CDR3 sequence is CAVTEAATVGEQYF. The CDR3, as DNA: TGTGCCGTTACTGAGGCGGCGACGGTGGGCGAGCAGTACTTC.

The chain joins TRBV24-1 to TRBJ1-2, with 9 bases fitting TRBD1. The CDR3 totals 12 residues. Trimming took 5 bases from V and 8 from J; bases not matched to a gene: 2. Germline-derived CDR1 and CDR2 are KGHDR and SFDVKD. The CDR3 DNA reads TGTGCCACCAGTGGGACAGGGGAGGGCTACACCTTC. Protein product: CATSGTGEGYTF.

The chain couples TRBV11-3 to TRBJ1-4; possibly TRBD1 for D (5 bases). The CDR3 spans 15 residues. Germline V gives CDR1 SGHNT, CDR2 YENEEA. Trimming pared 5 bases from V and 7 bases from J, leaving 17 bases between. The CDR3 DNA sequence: TGTGCCAGCAGCCCGAAGCTGGGGCGAGGTGAAAAACTGTTTTTT. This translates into CASSPKLGRGEKLFF. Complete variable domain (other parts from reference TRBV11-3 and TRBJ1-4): EAGVVQSPRYKIIEKKQPVAFWCNPISGHNTLYWYLQNLGQGPELLIRYENEEAVDDSQLPKDRFSAERLKGVDSTLKIQPAELGDSAVYLCASSPKLGRGEKLFFGSGTQLSVL.

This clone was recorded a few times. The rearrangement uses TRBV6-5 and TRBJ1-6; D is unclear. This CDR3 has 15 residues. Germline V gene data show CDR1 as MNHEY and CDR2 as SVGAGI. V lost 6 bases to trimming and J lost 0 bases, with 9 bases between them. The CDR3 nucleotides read TGTGCCAGCAGGGCGGAGAGCTCCTATAATTCACCCCTCCACTTT. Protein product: CASRAESSYNSPLHF.

The CDR3: CSARRQGEQYF. DNA of the CDR3: TGCAGTGCTAGACGACAGGGCGAGCAGTACTTC. This chain connects TRBV20-1 to TRBJ2-7, with 7 bases fitting TRBD1. The ends lost 2 bases at V and 6 bases at J; junction bases unmatched: 1. CDR1 is DFQATT and CDR2 is SNEGSKA in the germline V gene (reference sequence). The CDR3 extends over 11 amino acids.

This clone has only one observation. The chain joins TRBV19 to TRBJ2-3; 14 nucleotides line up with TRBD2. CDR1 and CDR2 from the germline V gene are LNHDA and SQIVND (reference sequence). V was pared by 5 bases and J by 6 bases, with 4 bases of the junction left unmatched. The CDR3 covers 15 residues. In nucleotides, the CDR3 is TGTGCCAGTAGTTTAAGGACTAGCGGGAGGGATACGCAGTATTTT. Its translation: CASSLRTSGRDTQYF.

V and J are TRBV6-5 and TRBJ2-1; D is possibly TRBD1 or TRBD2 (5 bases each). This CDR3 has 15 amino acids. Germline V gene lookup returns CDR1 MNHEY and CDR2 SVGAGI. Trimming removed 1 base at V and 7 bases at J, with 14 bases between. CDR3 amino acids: CASSYLRGVWNEQFF. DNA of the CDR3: TGTGCCAGCAGTTACTTGAGGGGAGTGTGGAATGAGCAGTTCTTC.

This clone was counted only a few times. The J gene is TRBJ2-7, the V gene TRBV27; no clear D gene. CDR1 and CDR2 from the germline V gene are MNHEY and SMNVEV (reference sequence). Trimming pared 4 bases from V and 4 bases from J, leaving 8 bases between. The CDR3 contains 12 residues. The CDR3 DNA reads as TGTGCCAGCAGTTCCTCTTATTACGAGCAGTACTTC. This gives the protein CASSSSYYEQYF.

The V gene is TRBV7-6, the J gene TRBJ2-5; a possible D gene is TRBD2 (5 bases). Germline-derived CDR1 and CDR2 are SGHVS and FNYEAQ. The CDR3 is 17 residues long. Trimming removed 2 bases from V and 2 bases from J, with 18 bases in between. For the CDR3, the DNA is TGTGCCAGCAGCTTAAAGGAGGCACTAACCCTACAAGAGACCCAGTACTTC. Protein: CASSLKEALTLQETQYF.

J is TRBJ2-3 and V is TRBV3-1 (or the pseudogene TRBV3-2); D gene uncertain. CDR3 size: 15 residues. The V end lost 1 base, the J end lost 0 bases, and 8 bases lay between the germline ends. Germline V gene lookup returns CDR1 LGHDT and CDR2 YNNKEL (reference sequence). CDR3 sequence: CASSQVGRSTDTQYF. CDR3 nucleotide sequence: TGTGCCAGCAGCCAAGTCGGCAGAAGCACAGATACGCAGTATTTT.

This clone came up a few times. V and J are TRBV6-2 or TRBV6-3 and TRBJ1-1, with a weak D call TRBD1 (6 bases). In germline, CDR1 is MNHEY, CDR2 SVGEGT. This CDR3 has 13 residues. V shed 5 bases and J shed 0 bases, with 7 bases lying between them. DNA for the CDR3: TGTGCCAGCAGTAGGGGGATGAACACTGAAGCTTTCTTT. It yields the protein CASSRGMNTEAFF.

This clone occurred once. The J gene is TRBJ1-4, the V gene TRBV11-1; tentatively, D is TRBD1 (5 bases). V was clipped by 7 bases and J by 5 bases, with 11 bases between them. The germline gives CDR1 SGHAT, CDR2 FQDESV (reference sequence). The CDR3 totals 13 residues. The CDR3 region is CASTPRQNEKLFF. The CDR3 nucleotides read TGTGCCAGCACCCCCCGACAGAATGAAAAACTGTTTTTT. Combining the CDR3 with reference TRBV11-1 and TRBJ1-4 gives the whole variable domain EAEVAQSPRYKITEKSQAVAFWCDPISGHATLYWYRQILGQGPELLVQFQDESVVDDSQLPKDRFSAERLKGVDSTLKIQPAELGDSAMYLCASTPRQNEKLFFGSGTQLSVL.

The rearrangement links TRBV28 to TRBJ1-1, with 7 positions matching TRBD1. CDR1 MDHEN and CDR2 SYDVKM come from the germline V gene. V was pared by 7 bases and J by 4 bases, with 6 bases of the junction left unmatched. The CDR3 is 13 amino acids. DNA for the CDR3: TGTGCCAGCATCCACAGGGGCAGCACTGAAGCTTTCTTT. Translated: CASIHRGSTEAFF.

DNA of the CDR3: TGTGCCAGCAGCCCTCAGGGGGCAAACACTGAAGCTTTCTTT. As protein: CASSPQGANTEAFF. This chain uses TRBV7-2 with TRBJ1-1; 8 bases are shared with TRBD1. J was trimmed by 2 bases and V by 5 bases; bases with no gene match: 4. This CDR3 region has 14 residues. Germline values: CDR1 SGHTA, CDR2 FQGNSA.

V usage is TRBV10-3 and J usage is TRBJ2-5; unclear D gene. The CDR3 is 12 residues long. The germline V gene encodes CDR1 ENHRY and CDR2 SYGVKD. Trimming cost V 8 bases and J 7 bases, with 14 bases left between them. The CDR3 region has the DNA TGTGCCATCGGTAATCTGGAGTTGACCCAGTACTTC. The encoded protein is CAIGNLELTQYF.